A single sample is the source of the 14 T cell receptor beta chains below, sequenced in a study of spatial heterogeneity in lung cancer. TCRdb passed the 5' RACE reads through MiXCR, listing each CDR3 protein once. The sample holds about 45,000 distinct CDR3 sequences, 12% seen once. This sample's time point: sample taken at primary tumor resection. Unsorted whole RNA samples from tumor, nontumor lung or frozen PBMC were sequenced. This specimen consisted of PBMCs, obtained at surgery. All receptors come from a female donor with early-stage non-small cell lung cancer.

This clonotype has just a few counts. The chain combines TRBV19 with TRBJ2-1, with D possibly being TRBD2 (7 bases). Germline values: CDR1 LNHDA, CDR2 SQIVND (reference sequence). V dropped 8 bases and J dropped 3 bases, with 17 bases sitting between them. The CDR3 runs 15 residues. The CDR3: CASQMIGGGYNEQFF. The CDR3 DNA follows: TGTGCCAGTCAAATGATAGGGGGGGGCTACAATGAGCAGTTCTTC.

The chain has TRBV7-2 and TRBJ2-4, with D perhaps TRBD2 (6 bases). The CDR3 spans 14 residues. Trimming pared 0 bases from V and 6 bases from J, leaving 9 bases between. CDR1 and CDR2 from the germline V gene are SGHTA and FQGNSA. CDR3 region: CASSLAGGGNIQYF. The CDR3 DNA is TGTGCCAGCAGCTTAGCGGGGGGTGGAAACATTCAGTACTTC.

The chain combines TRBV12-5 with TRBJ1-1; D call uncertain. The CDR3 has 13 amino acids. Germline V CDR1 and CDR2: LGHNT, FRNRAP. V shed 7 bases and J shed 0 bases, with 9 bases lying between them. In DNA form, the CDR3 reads TGTGCTAGTGCTCAAACAGTGAACACTGAAGCTTTCTTT. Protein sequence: CASAQTVNTEAFF.

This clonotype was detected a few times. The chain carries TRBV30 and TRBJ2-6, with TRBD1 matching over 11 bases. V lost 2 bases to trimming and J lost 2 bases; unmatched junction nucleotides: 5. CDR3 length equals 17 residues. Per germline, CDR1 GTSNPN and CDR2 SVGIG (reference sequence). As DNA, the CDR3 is TGTGCCTGGAGTAGCGGACAGGGGGCCGCTGGGGCCAACGTCCTGACTTTC. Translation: CAWSSGQGAAGANVLTF.

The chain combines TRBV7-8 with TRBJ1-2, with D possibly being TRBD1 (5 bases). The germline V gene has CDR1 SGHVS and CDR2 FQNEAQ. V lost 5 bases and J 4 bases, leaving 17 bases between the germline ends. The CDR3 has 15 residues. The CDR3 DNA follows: TGTGCCAGCAGCCCCACCCGGGACCGACGCTATGGCTACACCTTC. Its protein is CASSPTRDRRYGYTF.

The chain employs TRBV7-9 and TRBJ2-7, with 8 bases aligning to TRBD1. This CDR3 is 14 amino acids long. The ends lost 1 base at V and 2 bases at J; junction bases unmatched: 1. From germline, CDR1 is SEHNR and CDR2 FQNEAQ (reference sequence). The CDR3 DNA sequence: TGTGCCAGCAGCTTAGGGACAGGGCCCTACGAGCAGTACTTC. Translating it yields CASSLGTGPYEQYF.

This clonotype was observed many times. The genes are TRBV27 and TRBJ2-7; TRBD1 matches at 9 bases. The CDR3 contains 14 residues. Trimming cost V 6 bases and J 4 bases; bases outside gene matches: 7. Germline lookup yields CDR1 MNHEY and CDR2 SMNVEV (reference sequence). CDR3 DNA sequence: TGTGCCAGCAGATCCGGGACAGGGCGGTACGAGCAGTACTTC. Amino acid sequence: CASRSGTGRYEQYF.

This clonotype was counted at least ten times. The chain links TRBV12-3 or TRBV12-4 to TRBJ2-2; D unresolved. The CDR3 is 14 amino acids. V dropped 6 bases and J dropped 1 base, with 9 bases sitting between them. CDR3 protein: CASRPPRNTGELFF. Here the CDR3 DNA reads TGTGCCAGCAGGCCGCCCCGGAACACCGGGGAGCTGTTTTTT.

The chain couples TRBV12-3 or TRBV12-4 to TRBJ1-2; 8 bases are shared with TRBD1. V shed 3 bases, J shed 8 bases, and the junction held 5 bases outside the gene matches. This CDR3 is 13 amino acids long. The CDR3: CASSFLQGVGYTF. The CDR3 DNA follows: TGTGCCAGCAGTTTCCTACAGGGGGTCGGCTACACCTTC.

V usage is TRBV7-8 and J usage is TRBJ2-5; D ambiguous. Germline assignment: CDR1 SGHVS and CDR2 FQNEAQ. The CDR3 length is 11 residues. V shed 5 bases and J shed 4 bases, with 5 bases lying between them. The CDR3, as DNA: TGTGCCAGCAGCCAATCAGAGACCCAGTACTTC. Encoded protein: CASSQSETQYF.

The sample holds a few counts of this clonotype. The CDR3 loop reads CASTWGSYEQYF. Here the CDR3 DNA reads TGTGCCAGCACATGGGGCAGCTACGAGCAGTACTTC. The chain is built from TRBV5-6 and TRBJ2-7, with a weak D call TRBD1 (5 bases). V lost 6 bases and J lost 3, with 10 bases in between. Germline V gene data show CDR1 as SGHDT and CDR2 as YYEEEE. The CDR3 runs 12 residues.

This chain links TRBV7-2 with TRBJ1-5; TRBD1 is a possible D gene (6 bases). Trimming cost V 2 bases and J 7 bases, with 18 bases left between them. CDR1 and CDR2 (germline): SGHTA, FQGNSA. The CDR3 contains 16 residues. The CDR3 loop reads CASSLLGRGDGQPQHF. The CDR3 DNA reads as TGTGCCAGCAGCTTATTGGGGAGGGGGGACGGGCAGCCCCAGCATTTT.

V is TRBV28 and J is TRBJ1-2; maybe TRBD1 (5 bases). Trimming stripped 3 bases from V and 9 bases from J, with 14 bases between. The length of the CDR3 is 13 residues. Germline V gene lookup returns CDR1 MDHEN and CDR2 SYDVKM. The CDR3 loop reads CASSFGGVGRYTF. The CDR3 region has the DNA TGTGCCAGCAGTTTTGGAGGGGTTGGTCGCTACACCTTC.

The chain's CDR3 is CASSTLGGGQETQYF. CDR3 nucleotides: TGCGCCAGCAGCACCTTAGGGGGGGGGCAAGAGACCCAGTACTTC. This chain uses TRBV5-1 with TRBJ2-5; D may be TRBD2 (7 bases). CDR1 is SGHRS and CDR2 is YFSETQ in the germline V gene. Trimming removed 4 bases at V and 2 bases at J, with 15 bases between. The CDR3 loop spans 15 amino acids.